Following are 22 T cell receptor beta chains from one sample sequenced in a study of radiation and T cells in renal cell carcinoma. Sequencing was performed with immunoSEQ multiplex PCR; in TCRdb, only in-frame clones are kept and a portion is missing. The sample lists around 100,000 clones; approximately 80% were seen once. Indicated time point: blood 4 weeks post-SBRT, at nephrectomy. This sample's treatment: 15 Gy SBRT to primary tumor, nephrectomy 4 weeks later. Sequencing was performed on blood, taken from a patient whose treatment included radiotherapy and nephrectomy. The receptors stem from a man between 60 and 70 years old with renal cell carcinoma.

As concerns this clone: This specimen includes other DNA sequences encoding the same CDR3. V and J are TRBV7-2 and TRBJ1-1, with TRBD1 as a possible D gene (5 bases). Germline CDR1 SGHTA, CDR2 FQGNSA. Trimming took 5 bases from V and 5 from J, leaving 15 bases between them. The CDR3 is 14 residues long. The DNA of the CDR3 is TGTGCCAGCAGCCCCCAGGGTCGGAGAACTGAAGCTTTCTTT. It is translated as CASSPQGRRTEAFF.

The J gene is TRBJ1-1, the V gene TRBV10-3, with TRBD1 matching 9 bases. V shed 2 bases and J 4 bases; nucleotides not matched to a gene: 2. Per the germline V gene, CDR1 is ENHRY and CDR2 is SYGVKD. The CDR3 loop spans 14 amino acids. The CDR3: CAISEPTGGTEAFF. DNA for the CDR3: TGTGCCATCAGTGAGCCGACAGGGGGCACTGAAGCTTTCTTT.

This clone was seen more than once but under ten times. The chain has TRBV5-4 and TRBJ2-3, with no clear D. Looked up from germline, CDR1 is SGHNT and CDR2 is YYREEE (reference sequence). The CDR3 sequence is 15 residues long. Trimming stripped 1 base from V and 6 bases from J, with 15 bases between. The CDR3 DNA is TGTGCCAGCAGCTTGCGCTCGTACACTTTGGATACGCAGTATTTT. As protein: CASSLRSYTLDTQYF.

The V call is TRBV5-1, the J call TRBJ2-3; 10 bases fit TRBD2. Germline loops: CDR1 SGHRS, CDR2 YFSETQ. CDR3 length equals 16 residues. J gave up 1 base and V 0 bases, and 2 bases lay outside the gene matches. The DNA for the CDR3 is TGCGCCAGCAGCTTGGAGGGGACTAGCGGCACAGATACGCAGTATTTT. Translated, it gives CASSLEGTSGTDTQYF. Together with reference TRBV5-1 and TRBJ2-3, the CDR3 gives the full variable domain: KAGVTQTPRYLIKTRGQQVTLSCSPISGHRSVSWYQQTPGQGLQFLFEYFSETQRNKGNFPGRFSGRQFSNSRSEMNVSTLELGDSALYLCASSLEGTSGTDTQYFGPGTRLTVL.

This chain connects TRBV29-1 to TRBJ1-5; D not certain. The CDR3 runs 13 residues. Trimming took off 5 bases at V and 0 bases at J, with 8 bases between the two ends. Germline CDR1 is SQVTM and CDR2 is ANQGSEA. CDR3 sequence (DNA): TGCAGCGTTAGTTTGGATAGCAATCAGCCCCAGCATTTT. It specifies CSVSLDSNQPQHF.

This clone appeared a single time. V and J are TRBV28 and TRBJ1-3; 11 bases are a match to TRBD1. CDR3 length: 18 amino acids. With V trimmed by 4 bases and J by 2 bases, 10 bases remained unmatched. The germline CDR1 and CDR2 sequences are MDHEN and SYDVKM. CDR3 DNA: TGTGCCAGCAGTTCGGCGGGACAGGGGGTTTATGCTGGAAACACCATATATTTT. Its translation: CASSSAGQGVYAGNTIYF.

This CDR3 is CASSDPPDPEFF. In DNA, the CDR3 is TGTGCCAGCAGTGACCCCCCTGACCCCGAGTTCTTC. The chain recombines TRBV27 with TRBJ2-1; D remains unclear. Trimming cost V 5 bases and J 14 bases, with 16 bases left between them. The germline gives CDR1 MNHEY, CDR2 SMNVEV (reference sequence). There are 12 residues in the CDR3.

A word on this clone: Other DNA sequences in this specimen translate into the identical CDR3. The rearrangement links TRBV19 to TRBJ2-7; no firm D call. The germline CDR1 and CDR2 sequences are LNHDA and SQIVND (reference sequence). There are 14 residues in the CDR3. V was clipped by 3 bases and J by 0 bases, with 9 bases between them. The CDR3 sequence is CASSIGGSSYEQYF. CDR3 bases: TGTGCCAGTAGTATCGGTGGCAGCTCCTACGAGCAGTACTTC.

This chain connects TRBV30 to TRBJ2-5; 9 bases map to TRBD1. Judging by the DNA end, TRBJ2-7 fits better; the J call may be wrong. This CDR3 spans 16 amino acids. CDR1 and CDR2 (germline): GTSNPN, SVGIG (reference sequence). CDR3 sequence: CAWSVGSRTGAYEQYF. The CDR3 DNA is TGTGCCTGGAGTGTAGGTTCACGGACAGGGGCCTACGAGCAGTACTTC.

This clone has more than one count but fewer than ten. The genes are TRBV29-1 and TRBJ1-1; 12 bases align to TRBD1. The V segment lost 0 bases and the J segment 4 bases; nucleotides outside the gene matches: 0. CDR1 is SQVTM and CDR2 is ANQGSEA in the germline V gene. The CDR3 runs to 14 residues. CDR3 nucleotide sequence: TGCAGCGTTGAAGAGGGACAGGGGGCCACTGAAGCTTTCTTT. Translation gives CSVEEGQGATEAFF.

V usage is TRBV10-1 and J usage is TRBJ2-1; TRBD1 matches at 8 bases. Germline CDR1 reads WNHNN; CDR2 reads SYGVQD (reference sequence). V lost 4 bases to trimming and J lost 2 bases; unmatched junction nucleotides: 1. The CDR3 contains 14 residues. CDR3 protein: CASSVQGAYNEQFF. DNA for the CDR3: TGCGCCAGCAGTGTACAGGGGGCCTACAATGAGCAGTTCTTC.

This CDR3 is CAISEGTGGNGELFF. As DNA, the CDR3 is TGTGCCATCAGTGAAGGGACAGGGGGGAACGGGGAGCTGTTTTTT. This chain uses TRBV10-3 with TRBJ2-2, with 11 bases matching TRBD1. There are 15 residues in the CDR3. CDR1 is ENHRY and CDR2 is SYGVKD in the germline V gene. J lost 7 bases, V lost 3 bases, and 4 bases had no gene match.

The genes are TRBV7-2 and TRBJ2-7; 9 bases are shared with TRBD1. The V gene end was trimmed by 4 bases and the J gene end by 2 bases; junction bases not matched to a gene: 0. The CDR3 is 13 residues long. Germline loops: CDR1 SGHTA, CDR2 FQGNSA. The CDR3 region has the DNA TGTGCCAGCAGCTGGACAGGGGCCTACGAGCAGTACTTC. It encodes CASSWTGAYEQYF.

With regard to this clone: The identical CDR3 is also encoded by other nucleotide sequences in the sample. The V and J genes are TRBV18 and TRBJ2-5; perhaps TRBD2 as D (5 bases). Trimming took 3 bases from V and 5 from J, leaving 13 bases between them. This CDR3 spans 14 amino acids. Germline V CDR1 and CDR2: KGHSH, LQKENI. CDR3 residues: CASSPPSGWETQYF. The DNA for the CDR3 is TGTGCCAGCTCACCTCCCTCGGGGTGGGAGACCCAGTACTTC.

The V gene is TRBV9, the J gene TRBJ2-3, with 8 bases that match TRBD2. The germline V gene encodes CDR1 SGDLS and CDR2 YYNGEE. Trimming cost V 0 bases and J 0 bases; bases outside gene matches: 9. The CDR3 runs to 18 residues. CDR3 coding DNA: TGTGCCAGCAGCGTAGGCGCTAGCGGGTTCTCGAGCACAGATACGCAGTATTTT. It encodes CASSVGASGFSSTDTQYF.

The rearrangement uses TRBV5-1 and TRBJ2-5; 11 bases line up with TRBD2. CDR1 SGHRS and CDR2 YFSETQ come from the germline V gene. The CDR3 runs to 14 residues. The V gene end was trimmed by 4 bases and the J gene end by 4 bases; junction bases not matched to a gene: 3. The CDR3 loop reads CASSAGLAGETQYF. The CDR3 region has the DNA TGCGCCAGCAGCGCTGGACTAGCGGGAGAGACCCAGTACTTC.

This rearrangement joins TRBV14 to TRBJ2-5; 9 nucleotides match TRBD1. This CDR3 has 16 amino acids. Trimming took 4 bases from V and 7 from J; bases not matched to a gene: 13. Germline CDR1 SGHDN, CDR2 FVKESK. The CDR3 coding sequence is TGTGCCAGCAGCCTCCCGGGACAGGGACGATTAGGGACCCAGTACTTC. Encoded protein: CASSLPGQGRLGTQYF.

The V call is TRBV6-1, the J call TRBJ2-2; 10 bases are a match to TRBD2. The length of the CDR3 is 19 residues. Looked up from germline, CDR1 is MNHNS and CDR2 is SASEGT. With V trimmed by 3 bases and J by 1 base, 11 bases remained unmatched. CDR3 region: CASSDRWTSGTQNTGELFF. In nucleotides, the CDR3 is TGTGCCAGCAGTGATCGGTGGACTAGCGGTACCCAGAACACCGGGGAGCTGTTTTTT.

This chain uses TRBV5-1 with TRBJ2-7; D may match TRBD1 or TRBD2 (5 bases each). Germline V CDR1 and CDR2: SGHRS, YFSETQ. The CDR3 spans 12 residues. With 4 bases removed from V and 7 bases from J, the gap between germline ends came to 12 bases. CDR3 loop: CASSREGYEQYF. The CDR3 region has the DNA TGCGCCAGCAGCCGCGAGGGGTATGAGCAGTACTTC.

V usage is TRBV18 and J usage is TRBJ2-7; D is unclear. The CDR3 has 13 residues. The V end lost 3 bases, the J end lost 5 bases, and 11 bases lay between the germline ends. The germline gives CDR1 KGHSH, CDR2 LQKENI. Here the CDR3 reads CASSPESGDEQYF. CDR3 sequence (DNA): TGTGCCAGCTCACCGGAGTCCGGCGACGAGCAGTACTTC.

The V call is TRBV7-2, the J call TRBJ2-5; either TRBD1 or TRBD2 may supply D (5 bases each). CDR1 and CDR2 from the germline V gene are SGHTA and FQGNSA. This CDR3 spans 15 amino acids. Trimming removed 5 bases at V and 2 bases at J, with 15 bases between. CDR3 in amino acids: CASSQQAGLQETQYF. Here the CDR3 DNA reads TGTGCCAGCAGCCAACAGGCGGGCTTGCAAGAGACCCAGTACTTC. Looking up the rest from reference TRBV7-2 and TRBJ2-5 gives the full variable domain: GAGVSQSPSNKVTEKGKDVELRCDPISGHTALYWYRQSLGQGLEFLIYFQGNSAPDKSGLPSDRFSAERTGGSVSTLTIQRTQQEDSAVYLCASSQQAGLQETQYFGPGTRLLVL.

On this clone: One end of the junction fails to match germline, which may point to a read error. V and J are TRBV4-1 and TRBJ1-1, with TRBD1 matching over 7 bases. The CDR3 is 16 amino acids. CDR1 is MGHRA and CDR2 is YSYEKL in the germline V gene. As DNA, the CDR3 is TGCGCCAGCAGGCAAGGCAGGGGGTGGGGGAACACTGAAGCTTTCTTT. This sequence encodes CASRQGRGWGNTEAFF.